The clone carrying this T cell receptor (beta chain) was observed at least ten times. The sample comes from a study of T cells after yellow fever vaccination. The wider study: EM, EMRA, CM and Tscm memory subsets were separated by sorting (using CD3, CD45RA, CCR7 and CD95). Low-cell-number fractions were prepared with SMART-Seq v4 Ultra Low Input.

Making TCR cDNA involved 5'RACE template switching, which added UMIs and a universal primer site. In TCRdb, the 5' RACE reads were re-called with MiXCR into one record per CDR3 protein. The table has 30,000 or so distinct CDR3 sequences, 6.3% seen once. The source is a man aged 25 to 40 who received the YFV17D yellow fever vaccine. The sample here was PBMCs, either bulk or a sorted T-cell subset (CD4+, CD8+, memory, or dextramer-sorted; not recorded which), taken on the day of the yellow fever booster vaccination.

The CDR3 spells CASSLIIGLEADTQYF. As DNA, the CDR3 is TGTGCCAGCAGTTTAATTATCGGCCTCGAGGCAGATACGCAGTATTTT. J is TRBJ2-3 and V is TRBV27; D unclear. The CDR3 sequence is 16 residues long. The germline CDR1 and CDR2 sequences are MNHEY and SMNVEV (reference sequence). Deletions cut 2 bases from V and 4 bases from J, with 16 bases between.